A single TCR beta chain is shown here with its context. The data were taken from a study of sequential checkpoint blockade in melanoma. Background on the study: First-line arms were nivolumab then ipilimumab, or the reverse, randomized 1:1. After both sequences, patients received maintenance nivolumab.

Treatment here: randomized to nivolumab then ipilimumab (arm A) or the reverse (arm B). No patient had prior DNA-damaging chemotherapy. Sorted cells were live CD3+CD8+, lacking CD19 and CD56, from PBMCs. Per the germline V gene, CDR1 is MNHEY and CDR2 is SMNVEV (reference sequence). V trimming: 2 bases; J trimming: 5 bases; junction bases outside the gene matches: 6. This CDR3 has 16 residues. Data came from immunoSEQ multiplex PCR; TCRdb stores just in-frame clones and leaves some out. The top ten hold 30% of the sample, which has some 14,000 clones, over 75% seen once. Sequenced material: CD8+ T cells sorted from blood (inferred from file names), taken from a patient given nivolumab and ipilimumab in sequence. The chain combines TRBV27 with TRBJ2-2; TRBD2 matches 9 bases. This clonotype was obtained from a human donor with melanoma. For the CDR3, the DNA is TGTGCCAGCAGTTTAGGGGCGGGAGGGCGGACCGGGGAGCTGTTTTTT. Amino acid sequence: CASSLGAGGRTGELFF.